This T cell receptor beta chain was found in a study of T cell repertoires in cytomegalovirus infection. Whole-study results and caveats: Frequencies of public TCR beta families were cumulated, and this identified carriers of CMV plus the relevant HLA. HLA-C-restricted CMV clonotypes gave the most frequent clonotype in two of eight donors.

This clonotype was recorded only once. Its antigen is still unknown. The germline gives CDR1 SNHLY, CDR2 FYNNEI. CDR3 length: 11 amino acids. V gave up 8 bases and J gave up 3 bases, with 8 bases separating them. MiXCR, applied by TCRdb to the reads, yields one record per CDR3 protein. Of roughly 730,000 distinct CDR3 sequences in the sample, around a third were seen once. The rearrangement links TRBV2 to TRBJ2-7, with unresolved D. The receptor comes from a human donor in good health (CMV status not recorded). Some clones in this sample may be carry-over from other donors' samples. This specimen was cultured PBMCs, taken from culture after CMV antigen stimulation. CDR3 loop: CASDYSYEQYF. The CDR3 region has the DNA TGTGCCAGCGATTACAGCTACGAGCAGTACTTC. The full variable domain, rest sourced from reference TRBV2 and TRBJ2-7, is EPEVTQTPSHQVTQMGQEVILRCVPISNHLYFYWYRQILGQKVEFLVSFYNNEISEKSEIFDDQFSVERPDGSNFTLKIRSTKLEDSAMYFCASDYSYEQYFGPGTRLTVT.